Listed below are T cell receptor beta chains from one sample, sequenced in a study of CD8 T cell repertoires and HIV-1 epitope variants. Libraries were prepared by immunoSEQ multiplex PCR; TCRdb keeps only in-frame clonotypes and omits some of them. Of about 95,000 clones in the sample, roughly four fifths were seen once. The specimen was uncultured baseline CD8+ T cells from peripheral blood mononuclear cells (PBMCs). These TCRs come from a male donor with HIV. CDR3s include the opening cysteine and the closing phenylalanine or tryptophan. Fields, in order: D gene, J gene, V gene, clone size, CDR3 protein, CDR3 DNA. D genes are given only for firm matches. The size of a clone is reported for some rows only, either as once, few or many, or as a class for expanded clones.

TRBD1 | TRBJ1-2 | TRBV7-2 | NA | CASSSSRGLVYGYTF | TGTGCCAGCAGTTCCAGCAGGGGGCTGGTCTATGGCTACACCTTC
NA | TRBJ2-7 | TRBV5-1 | NA | CASSVSSGTSEQYF | TGCGCCAGCAGCGTCTCCTCCGGGACATCCGAGCAGTACTTC
NA | TRBJ2-7 | TRBV28 | NA | CASSSSSGSYEQYF | TGTGCCAGCAGTTCGAGTTCGGGCAGCTACGAGCAGTACTTC
NA | TRBJ2-7 | TRBV4-2 | NA | CASSQLPGQFYEQYF | TGTGCCAGCAGCCAACTTCCGGGACAATTCTACGAGCAGTACTTC
NA | TRBJ2-1 | TRBV5-4 | NA | CASSPEALATYNEQFF | TGTGCCAGCAGCCCTGAGGCGCTAGCTACCTACAATGAGCAGTTCTTC
NA | TRBJ1-5 | TRBV30 | few | CAWSVRGGQPQHF | TGTGCCTGGAGTGTACGGGGTGGTCAGCCCCAGCATTTT
NA | TRBJ1-6 | TRBV4-1 | NA | CASSPGGRVNYNSPLHF | TGCGCCAGCAGCCCTGGGGGGCGCGTCAATTATAATTCACCCCTCCACTTT
NA | TRBJ1-4 | TRBV23-1 | NA | CASSQSEGTRSNEKLFF | TGCGCCAGCAGTCAATCGGAGGGGACAAGGTCTAATGAAAAACTGTTTTTT
TRBD1 | TRBJ1-2 | TRBV28 | NA | CASSSDRRWPYGYTF | TGTGCCAGCAGTTCGGACAGGCGGTGGCCATATGGCTACACCTTC
NA | TRBJ2-7 | TRBV6-5 | once | CASSYSRGLVPHEQYF | TGTGCCAGCAGTTACTCCCGAGGACTGGTCCCCCACGAGCAGTACTTC
NA | TRBJ2-7 | TRBV7-2 | NA | CASSSVGEQYF | TGTGCCAGCAGCTCGGTGGGGGAGCAGTACTTC
TRBD1 | TRBJ2-7 | TRBV5-4 | NA | CASRLDRGRFYEQYF | TGTGCCAGCAGACTGGACAGGGGGCGTTTCTACGAGCAGTACTTC
TRBD1 | TRBJ1-1 | TRBV7-6 | NA | CASSLGTGGAGTEAFF | TGTGCCAGCAGCCTGGGGACAGGGGGCGCAGGCACTGAAGCTTTCTTT
TRBD2 | TRBJ2-7 | TRBV6-5 | NA | CASSTRGGYEQYF | TGTGCCAGCAGTACTCGGGGGGGATACGAGCAGTACTTC
TRBD1 | TRBJ1-1 | TRBV2 | NA | CASRDRVVDTEAFF | TGTGCCAGCAGGGACAGGGTGGTAGACACTGAAGCTTTCTTT
TRBD1 | TRBJ2-7 | TRBV19 | NA | CASSNLQGSNSYEQYF | TGTGCCAGTAGTAACCTACAGGGGAGCAACTCCTACGAGCAGTACTTC
TRBD1 | TRBJ1-1 | TRBV27 | NA | CASSSLGQGNTEAFF | TGTGCCAGCAGTTCCCTAGGACAGGGGAACACTGAAGCTTTCTTT
TRBD1 | TRBJ2-1 | TRBV19 | NA | CASSTTGGAVHEQFF | TGTGCCAGTAGCACTACAGGGGGCGCGGTACATGAGCAGTTCTTC
NA | TRBJ1-6 | TRBV5-6 | NA | CASSLRAGNPMPYNSPLHF | TGTGCCAGCAGCTTGCGTGCGGGCAATCCCATGCCCTATAATTCACCCCTCCACTTT
NA | TRBJ1-2 | TRBV6-5 | NA | CASNSGLRDGYTF | TGTGCCAGCAATAGCGGCTTAAGGGATGGCTACACCTTC
TRBD2 | TRBJ2-7 | TRBV30 | once | CAWSARFGTSGTLYSYEQYF | TGTGCCTGGAGTGCGAGGTTCGGGACTAGCGGGACCCTCTACAGCTACGAGCAGTACTTC
TRBD1 | TRBJ2-5 | TRBV5-1 | NA | CASSRTGRAPNPGETQYF | TGCGCCAGCAGCCGGACAGGACGCGCACCCAACCCAGGGGAGACCCAGTACTTC
NA | TRBJ2-7 | TRBV28 | NA | CASSWREVYEQYF | TGTGCCAGCAGTTGGAGGGAGGTCTACGAGCAGTACTTC
TRBD1 | TRBJ2-5 | TRBV9 | NA | CASSLSDRAREETQYF | TGTGCCAGCAGCTTATCGGACAGGGCCCGGGAAGAGACCCAGTACTTC
TRBD1 | TRBJ2-3 | TRBV7-6 | NA | CASSSDRVDTDTQYF | TGTGCCAGCAGCTCCGACAGGGTGGACACAGATACGCAGTATTTT
NA | TRBJ1-3 | TRBV19 | NA | CASSISSPGSGNTIYF | TGTGCCAGTAGTATATCCTCTCCGGGGTCTGGAAACACCATATATTTT
TRBD2 | TRBJ2-7 | TRBV5-1 | NA | CASSSTGVAGAPNREQYF | TGCGCCAGCAGCTCCACCGGAGTAGCGGGGGCCCCCAACCGCGAGCAGTACTTC
NA | TRBJ1-5 | TRBV5-6 | once | CASSLVGQSQPQHF | TGTGCCAGCAGCTTAGTAGGGCAGAGCCAGCCCCAGCATTTT
TRBD2 | TRBJ2-5 | TRBV28 | NA | CASSLYLTSGRKETQYF | TGTGCCAGCAGTTTATATTTGACTAGCGGGAGAAAAGAGACCCAGTACTTC
NA | TRBJ1-1 | TRBV28 | NA | CASSFPGHEAFF | TGTGCCAGCAGCTTTCCGGGACACGAAGCTTTCTTT
TRBD2 | TRBJ2-1 | TRBV4-2 | NA | CASSQEAGAYNEQFF | TGTGCCAGCAGCCAAGAGGCGGGGGCCTACAATGAGCAGTTCTTC
TRBD2 | TRBJ2-3 | TRBV7-8 | NA | CASSLTSGGGSTDTQYF | TGTGCCAGCAGCTTAACTAGCGGGGGTGGGAGCACAGATACGCAGTATTTT
TRBD2 | TRBJ2-1 | TRBV5-1 | few | CASSWTSGKVDEQFF | TGCGCCAGCAGCTGGACTAGCGGGAAGGTTGATGAGCAGTTCTTC